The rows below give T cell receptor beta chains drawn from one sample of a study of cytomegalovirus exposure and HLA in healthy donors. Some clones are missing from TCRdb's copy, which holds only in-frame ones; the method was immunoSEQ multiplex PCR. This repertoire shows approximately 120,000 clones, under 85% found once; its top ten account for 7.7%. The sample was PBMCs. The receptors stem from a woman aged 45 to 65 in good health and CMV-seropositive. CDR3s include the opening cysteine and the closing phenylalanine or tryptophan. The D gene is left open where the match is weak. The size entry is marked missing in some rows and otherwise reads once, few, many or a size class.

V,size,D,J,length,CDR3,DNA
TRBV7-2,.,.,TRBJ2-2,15,CASIPHSGIFGELFF,TGTGCCAGCATTCCCCACTCGGGGATCTTCGGGGAGCTGTTTTTT
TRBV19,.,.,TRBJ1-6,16,CASQSGDLGPNSPLHF,TGTGCCAGTCAATCGGGGGATCTGGGACCCAATTCACCCCTCCACTTT
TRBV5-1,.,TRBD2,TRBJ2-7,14,CASSPGLGGGEQYF,TGCGCCAGCAGCCCGGGACTAGGCGGGGGCGAGCAGTACTTC
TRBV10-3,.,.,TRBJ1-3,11,CAVGGGNTIYF,TGTGCCGTTGGGGGCGGAAACACCATATATTTT
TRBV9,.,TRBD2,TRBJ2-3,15,CASSGSGSGTDTQYF,TGTGCCAGCAGCGGTAGCGGGAGTGGGACAGATACGCAGTATTTT
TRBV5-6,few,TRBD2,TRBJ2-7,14,CASSLGEGAYEQYF,TGTGCCAGCAGCTTGGGGGAGGGAGCCTACGAGCAGTACTTC
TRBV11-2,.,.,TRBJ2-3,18,CASSLLGTRGGKADTQYF,TGTGCCAGCAGCTTACTAGGCACGAGGGGCGGGAAGGCAGATACGCAGTATTTT
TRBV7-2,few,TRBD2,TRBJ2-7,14,CASSSRLAVLEQYF,TGTGCCAGCAGCTCCCGACTAGCGGTTTTGGAGCAGTACTTC
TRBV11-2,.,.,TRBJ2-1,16,CASSSLRGAGSNEQFF,TGTGCCAGCAGCTCCCTTCGGGGGGCCGGGTCCAATGAGCAGTTCTTC
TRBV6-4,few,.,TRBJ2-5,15,CARSLGRGRGETQYF,TGTGCCAGAAGTTTGGGTCGAGGCAGGGGTGAGACCCAGTACTTC
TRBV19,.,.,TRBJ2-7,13,CASSLGPSYEQYF,TGTGCCAGTAGCCTAGGTCCCTCCTACGAGCAGTACTTC
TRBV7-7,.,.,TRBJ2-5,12,CASSLDRETQYF,TGTGCTAGCAGCTTAGACAGAGAGACCCAGTACTTC
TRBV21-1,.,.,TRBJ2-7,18,CASSKERSDSDQNYEQYF,TGTGCCAGCAGCAAAGAGAGGTCCGATTCCGATCAGAACTACGAGCAGTACTTC
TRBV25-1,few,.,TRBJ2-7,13,CASSDWQGYEQYF,TGTGCCAGCAGTGACTGGCAGGGTTACGAGCAGTACTTC
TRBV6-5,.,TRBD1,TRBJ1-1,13,CASSYQGTGTTFF,TGTGCCAGCAGTTATCAGGGGACAGGGACGACTTTCTTT
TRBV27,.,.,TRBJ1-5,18,CASSLRRGGTPGNQPQHF,TGTGCCAGCAGTTTACGTCGGGGCGGGACCCCGGGCAATCAGCCCCAGCATTTT
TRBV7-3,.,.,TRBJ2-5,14,CASSLRGGEETQYF,TGTGCCAGCAGCTTAAGAGGGGGGGAAGAGACCCAGTACTTC
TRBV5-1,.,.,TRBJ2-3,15,CASSLGGRSTDTQYF,TGCGCCAGCAGCTTGGGGGGCAGAAGCACAGATACGCAGTATTTT
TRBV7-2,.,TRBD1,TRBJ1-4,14,CASTRGDSNEKLFF,TGTGCCAGCACGCGAGGGGACAGTAATGAAAAACTGTTTTTT
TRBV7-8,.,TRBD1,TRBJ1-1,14,CASSPGQMNTEAFF,TGTGCCAGCAGCCCGGGACAGATGAACACTGAAGCTTTCTTT
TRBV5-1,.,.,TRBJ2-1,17,CASRVGYERSRDNEQFF,TGCGCCAGCAGGGTTGGTTATGAGCGGAGCCGAGACAATGAGCAGTTCTTC
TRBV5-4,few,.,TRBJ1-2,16,CASSLDRPKTNYGYTF,TGTGCCAGCAGCTTGGACAGGCCGAAAACTAACTATGGCTACACCTTC